This T cell receptor (beta chain) originates from a study of blood T cell repertoires in COVID-19. Study as a whole: Material from acute and convalescent COVID-19 was sourced from the United States, Italy and Spain. T cells, B-cell-depleted T cells, or PBMCs supplied cDNA or gDNA.

Seattle patients were enrolled while actively infected and followed longitudinally. The method was immunoSEQ multiplex PCR; TCRdb's version includes in-frame clones alone and lacks a portion of them. The sample lists roughly 500,000 clones, about 91% occurring once. J lost 3 bases, V lost 5 bases, and 6 bases had no gene match. Germline CDR1 SGHNT, CDR2 YENEEA. This CDR3 is 17 amino acids long. The V call is TRBV11-3, the J call TRBJ2-1; 14 nucleotides agree with TRBD2. Input material: peripheral blood. The origin of this receptor is a man younger than 35 with COVID-19, enrolled during active disease. The CDR3 nucleotides are TGTGCCAGCAGCCCTCCGGGACTAGCGGGAGACTACAATGAGCAGTTCTTC. Translating it yields CASSPPGLAGDYNEQFF.